This TCR beta chain came from a study of blood T cell repertoires in COVID-19. Germline V CDR1 and CDR2: MNHEY, SMNVEV (reference sequence). The V segment lost 5 bases and the J segment 8 bases; nucleotides outside the gene matches: 7. This CDR3 comprises 15 residues. Generated by immunoSEQ multiplex PCR, the TCRdb table keeps only in-frame clones and is missing some. The sample holds some 240,000 clones, around 80% seen once. The sequencing input was peripheral blood. This receptor was obtained from a human donor in a cohort sampled during active COVID-19. V usage is TRBV27 and J usage is TRBJ2-3, with TRBD2 matching 13 bases. The CDR3 DNA is TGTGCCAGCAGTCAACTAGCGGGGGGGCGGGGTACGCAGTATTTT. This sequence encodes CASSQLAGGRGTQYF.